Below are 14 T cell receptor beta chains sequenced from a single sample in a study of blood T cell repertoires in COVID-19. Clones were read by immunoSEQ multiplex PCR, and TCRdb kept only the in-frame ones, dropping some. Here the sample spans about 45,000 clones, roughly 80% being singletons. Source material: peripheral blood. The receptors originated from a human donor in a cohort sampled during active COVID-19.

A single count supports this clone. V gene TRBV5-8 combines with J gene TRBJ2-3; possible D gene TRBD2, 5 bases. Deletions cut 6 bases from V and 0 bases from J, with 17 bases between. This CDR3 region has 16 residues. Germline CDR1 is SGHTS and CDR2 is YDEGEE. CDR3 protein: CASINPGLKSTDTQYF. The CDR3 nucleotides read TGTGCCAGCATCAACCCCGGACTGAAAAGCACAGATACGCAGTATTTT. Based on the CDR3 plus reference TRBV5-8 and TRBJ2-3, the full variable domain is EAGVTQSPTHLIKTRGQQATLRCSPISGHTSVYWYQQALGLGLQFLLWYDEGEERNRGNFPPRFSGRQFPNYSSELNVNALELEDSALYLCASINPGLKSTDTQYFGPGTRLTVL.

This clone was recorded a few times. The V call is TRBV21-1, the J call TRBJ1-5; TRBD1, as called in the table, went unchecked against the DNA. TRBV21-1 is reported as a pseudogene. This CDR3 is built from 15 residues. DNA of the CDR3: TGTGCCAGCAGCAAGAGGGACAGGGATGATCAGCCCCAGCATTTT. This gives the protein CASSKRDRDDQPQHF.

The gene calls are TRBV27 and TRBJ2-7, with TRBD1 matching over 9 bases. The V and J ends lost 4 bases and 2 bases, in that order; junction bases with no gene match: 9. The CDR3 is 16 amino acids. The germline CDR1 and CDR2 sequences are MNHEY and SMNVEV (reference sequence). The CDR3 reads CASSSIPGQGTYEQYF. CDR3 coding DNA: TGTGCCAGCAGTTCCATACCGGGACAGGGTACCTACGAGCAGTACTTC.

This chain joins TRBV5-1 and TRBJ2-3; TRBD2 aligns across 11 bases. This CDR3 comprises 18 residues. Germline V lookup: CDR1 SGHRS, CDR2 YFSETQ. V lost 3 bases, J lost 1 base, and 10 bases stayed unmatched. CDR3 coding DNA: TGCGCCAGCAGCTCCTCCGGGACTAGCGGTCCCCGCACAGATACGCAGTATTTT. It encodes CASSSSGTSGPRTDTQYF.

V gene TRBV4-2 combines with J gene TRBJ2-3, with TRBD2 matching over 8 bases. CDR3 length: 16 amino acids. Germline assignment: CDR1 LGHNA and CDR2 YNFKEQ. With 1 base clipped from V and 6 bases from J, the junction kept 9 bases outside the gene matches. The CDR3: CASSQGRSGSRDTQYF. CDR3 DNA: TGTGCCAGCAGCCAAGGTCGGAGCGGGAGTCGGGATACGCAGTATTTT.

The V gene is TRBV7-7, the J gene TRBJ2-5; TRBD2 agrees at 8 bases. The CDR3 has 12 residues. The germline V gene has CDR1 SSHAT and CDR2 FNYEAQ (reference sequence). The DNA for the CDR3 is TGTGCTAGCGGGGCGGACCAAGAGACCCAGTACTTC. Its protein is CASGADQETQYF.

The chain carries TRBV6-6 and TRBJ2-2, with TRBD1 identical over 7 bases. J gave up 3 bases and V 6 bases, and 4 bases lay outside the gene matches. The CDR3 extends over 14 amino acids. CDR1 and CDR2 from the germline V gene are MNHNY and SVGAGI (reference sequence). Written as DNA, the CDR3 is TGTGCCAGCAGCTCGACAGGGTACACCGGGGAGCTGTTTTTT. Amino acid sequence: CASSSTGYTGELFF.

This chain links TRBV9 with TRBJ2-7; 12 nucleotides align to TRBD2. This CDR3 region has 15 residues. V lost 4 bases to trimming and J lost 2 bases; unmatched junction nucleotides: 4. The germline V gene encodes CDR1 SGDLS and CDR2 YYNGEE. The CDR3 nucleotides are TGTGCCAGCAGCCCAGGACTAGCGGGAACCTACGAGCAGTACTTC. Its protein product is CASSPGLAGTYEQYF. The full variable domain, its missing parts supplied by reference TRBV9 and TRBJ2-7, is DSGVTQTPKHLITATGQRVTLRCSPRSGDLSVYWYQQSLDQGLQFLIQYYNGEERAKGNILERFSAQQFPDLHSELNLSSLELGDSALYFCASSPGLAGTYEQYFGPGTRLTVT.

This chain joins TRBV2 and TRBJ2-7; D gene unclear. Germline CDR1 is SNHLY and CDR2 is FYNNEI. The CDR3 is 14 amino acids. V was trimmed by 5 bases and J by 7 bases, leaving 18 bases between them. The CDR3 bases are TGTGCCAGCAGTCTGACACCGACCGTTGGGGAGCAGTACTTC. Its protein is CASSLTPTVGEQYF.

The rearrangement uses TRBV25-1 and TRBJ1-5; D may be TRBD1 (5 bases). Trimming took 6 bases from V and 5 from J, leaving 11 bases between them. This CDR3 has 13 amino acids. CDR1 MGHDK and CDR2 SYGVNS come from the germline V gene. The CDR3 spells CASSPRGDQPQHF. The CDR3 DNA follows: TGTGCCAGCAGCCCCCGGGGGGATCAGCCCCAGCATTTT.

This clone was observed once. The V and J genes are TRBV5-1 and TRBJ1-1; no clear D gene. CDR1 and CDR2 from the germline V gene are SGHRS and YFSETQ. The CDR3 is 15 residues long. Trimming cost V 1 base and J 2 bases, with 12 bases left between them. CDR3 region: CASSLWAGFNTEAFF. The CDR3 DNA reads TGCGCCAGCAGCTTGTGGGCTGGCTTCAACACTGAAGCTTTCTTT.

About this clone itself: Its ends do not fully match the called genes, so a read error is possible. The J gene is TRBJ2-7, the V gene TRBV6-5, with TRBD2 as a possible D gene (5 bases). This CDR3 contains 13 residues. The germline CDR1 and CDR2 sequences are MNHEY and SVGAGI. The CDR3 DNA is TGTGCCAGCAGTTATTCGCCCTCTAGCCAAGGCGACTTC. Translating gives CASSYSPSSQGDF.

The CDR3 region has the DNA TGCGCCAGCAGCCAAGAGTACGGGAACGGAGAGACCCAGTACTTC. Its protein product is CASSQEYGNGETQYF. V gene TRBV4-1 combines with J gene TRBJ2-5, with D possibly matching TRBD2 (5 bases). Germline V CDR1 and CDR2: MGHRA, YSYEKL. The CDR3 totals 15 residues. V was shortened by 0 bases and J by 4 bases, with 12 bases between the two germline ends.

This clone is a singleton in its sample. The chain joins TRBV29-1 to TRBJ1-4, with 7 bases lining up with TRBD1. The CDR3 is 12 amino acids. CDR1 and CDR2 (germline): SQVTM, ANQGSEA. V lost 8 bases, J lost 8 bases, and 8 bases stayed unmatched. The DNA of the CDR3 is TGCAGCTTCCGGGACAGTACGGAAAAACTGTTTTTT. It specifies CSFRDSTEKLFF.